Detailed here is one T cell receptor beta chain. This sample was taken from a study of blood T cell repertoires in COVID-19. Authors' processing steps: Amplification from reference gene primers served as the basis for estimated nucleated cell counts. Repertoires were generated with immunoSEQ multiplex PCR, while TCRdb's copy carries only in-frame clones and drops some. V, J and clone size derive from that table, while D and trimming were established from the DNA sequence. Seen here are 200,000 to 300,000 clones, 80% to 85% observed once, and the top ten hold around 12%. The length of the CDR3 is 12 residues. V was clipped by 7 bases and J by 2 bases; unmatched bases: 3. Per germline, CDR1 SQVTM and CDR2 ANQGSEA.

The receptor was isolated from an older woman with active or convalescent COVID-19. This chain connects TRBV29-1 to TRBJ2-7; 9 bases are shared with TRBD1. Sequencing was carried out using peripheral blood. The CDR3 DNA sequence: TGCAGCGCCGGGACAGGGCCCTACGAGCAGTACTTC. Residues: CSAGTGPYEQYF.